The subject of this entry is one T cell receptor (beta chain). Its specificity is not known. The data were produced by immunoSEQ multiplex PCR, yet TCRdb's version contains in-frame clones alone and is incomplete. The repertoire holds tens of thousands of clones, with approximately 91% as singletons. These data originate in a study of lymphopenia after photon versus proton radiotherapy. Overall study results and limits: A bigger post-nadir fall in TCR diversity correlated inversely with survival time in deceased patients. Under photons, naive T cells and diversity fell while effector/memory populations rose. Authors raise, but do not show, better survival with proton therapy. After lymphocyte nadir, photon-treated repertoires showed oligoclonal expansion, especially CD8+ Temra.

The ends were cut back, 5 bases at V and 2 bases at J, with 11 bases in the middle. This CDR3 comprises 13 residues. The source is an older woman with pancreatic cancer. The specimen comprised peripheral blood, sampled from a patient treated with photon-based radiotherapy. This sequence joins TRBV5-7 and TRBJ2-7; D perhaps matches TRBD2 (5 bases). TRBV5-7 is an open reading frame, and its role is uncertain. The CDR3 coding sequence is TGTGCCAGCAGTAACGGACTCCCCTACGAGCAGTACTTC. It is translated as CASSNGLPYEQYF.